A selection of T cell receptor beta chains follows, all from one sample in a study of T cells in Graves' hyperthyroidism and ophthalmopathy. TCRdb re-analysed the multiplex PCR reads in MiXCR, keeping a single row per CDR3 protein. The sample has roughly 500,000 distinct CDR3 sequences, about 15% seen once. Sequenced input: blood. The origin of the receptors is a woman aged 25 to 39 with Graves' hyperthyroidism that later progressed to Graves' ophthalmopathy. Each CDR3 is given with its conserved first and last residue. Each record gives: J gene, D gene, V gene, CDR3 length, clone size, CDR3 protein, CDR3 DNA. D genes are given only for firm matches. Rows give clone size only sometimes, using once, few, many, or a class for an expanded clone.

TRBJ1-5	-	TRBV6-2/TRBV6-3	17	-	CASRKVDLGGSNQPQHF	TGTGCCAGCAGAAAAGTTGACCTGGGGGGCAGCAATCAGCCCCAGCATTTT
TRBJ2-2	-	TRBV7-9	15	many	CASSLLREGAGELFF	TGTGCCAGCAGCTTATTGAGAGAGGGGGCCGGGGAGCTGTTTTTT
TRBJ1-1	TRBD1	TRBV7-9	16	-	CASSRPGQGMGTEAFF	TGTGCCAGCAGCCGACCCGGACAGGGAATGGGCACTGAAGCTTTCTTT
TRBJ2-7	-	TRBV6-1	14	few	CASSLGRGFYEQYF	TGTGCCAGCAGCCTCGGTCGGGGCTTCTACGAGCAGTACTTC
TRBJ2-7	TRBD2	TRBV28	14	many	CASSYDKRDYEQYF	TGTGCCAGCAGCTACGATAAGCGGGACTACGAGCAGTACTTC
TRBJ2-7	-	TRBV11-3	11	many	CASSLRFEQYF	TGTGCCAGCAGCTTAAGGTTTGAGCAGTACTTC
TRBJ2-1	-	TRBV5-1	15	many	CASSLVQILANEQFF	TGCGCCAGCAGCTTGGTTCAGATCCTAGCCAATGAGCAGTTCTTC
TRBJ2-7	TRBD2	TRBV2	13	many	CASSPGLAEMLYF	TGTGCCAGCAGTCCCGGACTAGCGGAGATGCTGTACTTC
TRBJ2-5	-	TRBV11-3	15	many	CASSFYSSSQETQYF	TGTGCCAGCAGCTTTTATAGTTCTAGCCAAGAGACCCAGTACTTC
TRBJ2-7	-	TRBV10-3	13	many	CAATRDPSYEQYF	TGTGCCGCGACGCGGGACCCCTCCTACGAGCAGTACTTC
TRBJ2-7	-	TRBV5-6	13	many	CASSLPGIYEQYF	TGTGCCAGCAGCTTGCCGGGGATCTACGAGCAGTACTTC
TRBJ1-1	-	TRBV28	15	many	CASSLDKGPGPEAFF	TGTGCCAGCAGTTTAGATAAGGGGCCAGGCCCTGAAGCTTTCTTT
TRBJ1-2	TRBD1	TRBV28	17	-	CASSALGTANRNYGYTF	TGTGCCAGCAGTGCCCTTGGGACAGCTAACAGAAACTATGGCTACACCTTC
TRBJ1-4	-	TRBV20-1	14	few	CSARPGTEDEKLFF	TGCAGTGCTAGACCCGGGACGGAAGATGAAAAACTGTTTTTT
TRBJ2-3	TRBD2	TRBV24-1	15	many	CATRPTSGRTDTQYF	TGTGCCACCAGACCCACTAGCGGGAGGACAGATACGCAGTATTTT
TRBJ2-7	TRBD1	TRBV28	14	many	CASRRQGITYEQYF	TGTGCCAGCAGACGACAGGGTATCACCTACGAGCAGTACTTC
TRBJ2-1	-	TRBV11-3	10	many	CASSNNEQFF	TGTGCCAGCAGCAACAATGAGCAGTTCTTC
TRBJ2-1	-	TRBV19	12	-	CASSIVSDEQFF	TGTGCCAGTAGTATAGTGAGTGATGAGCAGTTCTTC
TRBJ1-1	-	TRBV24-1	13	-	CATSGSPNTEAFF	TGTGCCACCAGCGGGTCACCGAACACTGAAGCTTTCTTT
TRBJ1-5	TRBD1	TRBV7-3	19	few	CASSLILVRQGSDNQPQHF	TGTGCCAGCAGCTTAATCCTGGTGAGACAGGGGAGTGACAATCAGCCCCAGCATTTT
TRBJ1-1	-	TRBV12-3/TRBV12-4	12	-	CASSGGEDVAFF	TGTGCCAGCAGCGGGGGGGAGGATGTAGCTTTCTTT
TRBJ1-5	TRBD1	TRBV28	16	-	CASSSPQGAKGQPQHF	TGTGCCAGCAGTTCCCCACAGGGGGCGAAGGGTCAGCCCCAGCATTTT
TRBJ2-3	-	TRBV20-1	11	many	CSARYTDTQYF	TGCAGTGCTCGTTACACAGATACGCAGTATTTT
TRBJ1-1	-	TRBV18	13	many	CASSPTAEGEAFF	TGTGCCAGCTCACCAACCGCGGAGGGTGAAGCTTTCTTT
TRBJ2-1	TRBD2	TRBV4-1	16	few	CASSQVAGSSYNEQFF	TGCGCCAGCAGCCAAGTAGCGGGGAGCTCCTACAATGAGCAGTTCTTC
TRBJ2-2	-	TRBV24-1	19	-	CATSDRGPGIGANTGELFF	TGTGCCACCAGTGACCGGGGTCCGGGAATCGGCGCGAACACCGGGGAGCTGTTTTTT
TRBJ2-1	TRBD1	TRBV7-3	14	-	CASSEPGQGNEQFF	TGTGCCAGCAGCGAGCCGGGACAGGGAAATGAGCAGTTCTTC
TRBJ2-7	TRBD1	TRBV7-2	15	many	CASSFTGGATYEQYF	TGTGCCAGCAGCTTCACAGGGGGCGCCACCTACGAGCAGTACTTC
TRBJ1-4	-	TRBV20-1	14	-	CSAASGFTNEKLFF	TGCAGTGCGGCCTCGGGTTTCACTAATGAAAAACTGTTTTTT
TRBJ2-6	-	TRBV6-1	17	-	CASSGSGDPSGANVLTF	TGTGCCAGCTCGGGGTCAGGGGACCCCTCTGGGGCCAACGTCCTGACTTTC
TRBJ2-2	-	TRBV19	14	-	CASSRVTNTGELFF	TGTGCCAGTAGTAGGGTAACGAACACCGGGGAGCTGTTTTTT
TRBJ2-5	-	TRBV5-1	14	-	CASSQDMIQETQYF	TGCGCCAGCAGCCAGGACATGATCCAAGAGACCCAGTACTTC
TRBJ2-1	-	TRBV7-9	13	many	CASSFDGFSEQFF	TGTGCCAGCAGCTTCGATGGTTTCTCTGAGCAGTTCTTC
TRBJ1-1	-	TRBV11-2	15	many	CASSLVGSAKVEAFF	TGTGCCAGCAGCTTAGTGGGCTCAGCCAAAGTCGAAGCTTTCTTT
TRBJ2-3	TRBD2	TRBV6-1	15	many	CASRGLAGGTDTQYF	TGTGCCAGCAGAGGACTAGCGGGAGGCACAGATACGCAGTATTTT
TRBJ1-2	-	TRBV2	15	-	CASKKEPRNYYGYTF	TGTGCCAGCAAGAAGGAACCACGAAATTACTATGGCTACACCTTC
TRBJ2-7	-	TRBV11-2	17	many	CASSSTRGPKGAYEQYF	TGTGCCAGCAGCTCTACCCGGGGTCCAAAGGGTGCGTACGAGCAGTACTTC
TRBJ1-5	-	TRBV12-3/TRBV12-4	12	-	CASRTVGQPQHF	TGTGCCAGCAGAACCGTAGGACAGCCCCAGCATTTT
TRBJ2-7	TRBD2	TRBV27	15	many	CASSLYAGGPIEQYF	TGTGCCAGCAGTTTATACGCGGGAGGGCCGATCGAGCAGTACTTC